The 7 T cell receptor beta chains below come from one sample, sequenced in a study of T cells in Graves' hyperthyroidism and ophthalmopathy. The CDR3 regions of TCR beta were amplified from RNA transcripts. An initial round of RT-PCR targeting the TCR CDR3 relied on the HTBI primer set. One entry per CDR3 protein, called by TCRdb with MiXCR from the multiplex PCR reads. The table records about 350,000 distinct CDR3 sequences, roughly 19% of them present only once. The sample taken for sequencing was blood. These receptors all come from a woman aged 18-29 years with Graves' hyperthyroidism.

This clonotype was observed many times. This sequence joins TRBV5-1 and TRBJ1-2, with 7 bases that match TRBD1. CDR1 is SGHRS and CDR2 is YFSETQ in the germline V gene. The CDR3 totals 14 residues. J gave up 4 bases and V 2 bases, and 5 bases lay outside the gene matches. The CDR3 protein is CASSLQGLGYGYTF. In DNA, the CDR3 is TGCGCCAGCAGCTTACAGGGGCTCGGCTATGGCTACACCTTC. The whole variable domain, filled in from reference TRBV5-1 and TRBJ1-2, reads KAGVTQTPRYLIKTRGQQVTLSCSPISGHRSVSWYQQTPGQGLQFLFEYFSETQRNKGNFPGRFSGRQFSNSRSEMNVSTLELGDSALYLCASSLQGLGYGYTFGSGTRLTVV.

The table lists this clonotype with a few counts. This chain links TRBV24-1 with TRBJ2-7; D is ambiguous. V was shortened by 2 bases and J by 7 bases, with 14 bases between the two germline ends. The germline gives CDR1 KGHDR, CDR2 SFDVKD. The CDR3 has 14 amino acids. This CDR3 is CATSDSSEPSEQYF. CDR3 bases: TGTGCCACCAGTGATTCTTCGGAACCCTCGGAGCAGTACTTC.

This clonotype was recorded at least ten times. CDR3 bases: TGTGCCAGCAGCCCCGGGGGGCCGAGGCAGCCCCAGCATTTT. This encodes CASSPGGPRQPQHF. The chain joins TRBV12-3 or TRBV12-4 to TRBJ1-5; possible D gene TRBD1, 6 bases. The CDR3 length is 14 residues. The germline V and J ends were trimmed by 6 bases and 7 bases, with 16 bases remaining between them.

The chain recombines TRBV28 with TRBJ2-5; TRBD1 aligns across 8 bases. Germline V gene sequence: CDR1 MDHEN, CDR2 SYDVKM. The CDR3 runs to 15 residues. Losses at the gene ends were 3 bases for V and 5 bases for J; bases not matched to a gene: 8. The DNA of the CDR3 is TGTGCCAGCAGTTTTGCTCCAGGGGGCGGTGAGACCCAGTACTTC. Encoded protein: CASSFAPGGGETQYF. Looking up the rest from reference TRBV28 and TRBJ2-5 gives the full variable domain: DVKVTQSSRYLVKRTGEKVFLECVQDMDHENMFWYRQDPGLGLRLIYFSYDVKMKEKGDIPEGYSVSREKKERFSLILESASTNQTSMYLCASSFAPGGGETQYFGPGTRLLVL.

This clonotype was observed many times. The V call is TRBV20-1, the J call TRBJ1-1; D call uncertain. Per germline, CDR1 DFQATT and CDR2 SNEGSKA (reference sequence). The CDR3 length is 11 residues. V lost 4 bases and J 7 bases, leaving 10 bases between the germline ends. The CDR3 reads CSATPAFEAFF. The CDR3 DNA sequence: TGCAGTGCTACTCCGGCGTTTGAAGCTTTCTTT.

This chain uses TRBV10-1 with TRBJ2-1; 8 nucleotides align to TRBD2. With V trimmed by 6 bases and J by 0 bases, 4 bases remained unmatched. The length of the CDR3 is 15 residues. CDR1 WNHNN and CDR2 SYGVQD come from the germline V gene (reference sequence). In nucleotides, the CDR3 is TGCGCCAGCAGCCAGAGCGGGGGCTCCTACAATGAGCAGTTCTTC. It yields the protein CASSQSGGSYNEQFF.

This clonotype was seen many times. The V and J genes are TRBV5-1 and TRBJ1-2; D is perhaps TRBD1 (5 bases). The V and J ends lost 4 bases and 8 bases respectively, with 12 bases between them. This CDR3 is built from 12 residues. Looked up from germline, CDR1 is SGHRS and CDR2 is YFSETQ. The CDR3 loop reads CASSPDRGGYTF. The CDR3 region has the DNA TGCGCCAGCAGCCCCGACAGAGGCGGCTACACCTTC.